The rows below give T cell receptor beta chains drawn from one sample of a study of long-term antiretroviral therapy in people with HIV. Assay used: immunoSEQ multiplex PCR; TCRdb lists only in-frame clones, some missing. The profile shows about 33,000 clones, 95% to 96% of them singletons. Source: unsorted PBMCs, taken roughly 6.9 years after starting antiretroviral therapy. Every receptor here comes from a man under 40 with HIV. CDR3s include the opening cysteine and the closing phenylalanine or tryptophan. A D gene is named only where the DNA matches it firmly. Not all rows give a size; the values are once, few, many and, for expanded clones, a class.

clone_size: -
d_call: -
j_call: TRBJ2-7
v_call: TRBV11-1
cdr3_nt: TGTGCCAGCAGTGGGAAGAGCTCCTACGAGCAGTACTTC
cdr3_aa: CASSGKSSYEQYF

clone_size: -
d_call: TRBD1
j_call: TRBJ1-2
v_call: TRBV4-3
cdr3_nt: TGCGCCAGCAGCCGAGGACAGGGGGCGTTTTATGGCTACACCTTC
cdr3_aa: CASSRGQGAFYGYTF

clone_size: -
d_call: -
j_call: TRBJ2-5
v_call: TRBV10-1
cdr3_nt: TGCGCCAGCAGACCACGACAGTTCTTGCAAGAGGCCCAGTACTTC
cdr3_aa: CASRPRQFLQEAQYF

clone_size: -
d_call: TRBD1
j_call: TRBJ2-3
v_call: TRBV6-1
cdr3_nt: TGTGCCAGCACCGCCGGGACAGGGTGGGATACGCAGTATTTT
cdr3_aa: CASTAGTGWDTQYF

clone_size: -
d_call: TRBD1
j_call: TRBJ1-1
v_call: TRBV28
cdr3_nt: TGTGCCAGCAGTTTCCGGGGACAGGGGCTAGAAGCTTTCTTT
cdr3_aa: CASSFRGQGLEAFF

clone_size: -
d_call: TRBD1
j_call: TRBJ2-3
v_call: TRBV19
cdr3_nt: TGTGCCAGTGGTCTGGGACAGAACACAGATACGCAGTATTTT
cdr3_aa: CASGLGQNTDTQYF

clone_size: once
d_call: TRBD2
j_call: TRBJ2-5
v_call: TRBV7-6
cdr3_nt: TGTGCCAGCAGCTTAGTTGGATTACGGGGGGATGAGACCCAGTACTTC
cdr3_aa: CASSLVGLRGDETQYF

clone_size: -
d_call: -
j_call: TRBJ2-7
v_call: TRBV30
cdr3_nt: TGTGCCTGGGGGCTCGGAGAGCAGTACTTC
cdr3_aa: CAWGLGEQYF

clone_size: once
d_call: -
j_call: TRBJ2-2
v_call: TRBV6-5
cdr3_nt: TGTGCCAGCAGGGCGCTCGGGGAGCTGTTTTTT
cdr3_aa: CASRALGELFF

clone_size: -
d_call: -
j_call: TRBJ1-5
v_call: TRBV19
cdr3_nt: TGTGCCAGTGGTTACAATCAGCCCCAGCATTTT
cdr3_aa: CASGYNQPQHF

clone_size: -
d_call: -
j_call: TRBJ2-7
v_call: TRBV7-9
cdr3_nt: TGTGCCAGCAGCTTCATCTTAGCAGGGGAGCAGTACTTC
cdr3_aa: CASSFILAGEQYF

clone_size: -
d_call: -
j_call: TRBJ2-7
v_call: TRBV2
cdr3_nt: TGTGCCAGCAGTGAAGCGAGCGGACTCTACGAGCAGTACTTC
cdr3_aa: CASSEASGLYEQYF

clone_size: -
d_call: -
j_call: TRBJ1-4
v_call: TRBV29-1
cdr3_nt: TGCAGCTGCAACCCAGGTGTGGGTGAAAAACTGTTTTTT
cdr3_aa: CSCNPGVGEKLFF

clone_size: -
d_call: TRBD2
j_call: TRBJ2-2
v_call: TRBV18
cdr3_nt: TGTGCCAGCTCACCACGGCGGGGGGAAATGCGAACCGGGGAGCTGTTTTTT
cdr3_aa: CASSPRRGEMRTGELFF

clone_size: few
d_call: -
j_call: TRBJ2-7
v_call: TRBV18
cdr3_nt: TGTGCCAGCTCACCACCGTGGGGGACCTACGAGCAGTACTTC
cdr3_aa: CASSPPWGTYEQYF

clone_size: -
d_call: -
j_call: TRBJ2-7
v_call: TRBV19
cdr3_nt: TGTGCCAGTAGTTTAATCGACCGAATCCGGGGCGAGCAGTACTTC
cdr3_aa: CASSLIDRIRGEQYF

clone_size: -
d_call: -
j_call: TRBJ2-7
v_call: TRBV7-8
cdr3_nt: TGTGCCAGCAGCCTAGTCAACAGGGCACACGAGCAGTACTTC
cdr3_aa: CASSLVNRAHEQYF

clone_size: -
d_call: TRBD2
j_call: TRBJ2-5
v_call: TRBV7-3
cdr3_nt: TGTGCCAGCAACCCCCGGGACTACCCTAGTCCCCAGTACTTC
cdr3_aa: CASNPRDYPSPQYF

clone_size: -
d_call: TRBD2
j_call: TRBJ2-1
v_call: TRBV7-8
cdr3_nt: TGTGCCAGCAGCTTAGGGGAGGGCATCCTTGACAATGAGCAGTTCTTC
cdr3_aa: CASSLGEGILDNEQFF

clone_size: -
d_call: -
j_call: TRBJ2-5
v_call: TRBV6-5
cdr3_nt: TGTGCCAGCAGACCTGACAGGAAAGAGACCCAGTACTTC
cdr3_aa: CASRPDRKETQYF

clone_size: once
d_call: -
j_call: TRBJ1-1
v_call: TRBV12-5
cdr3_nt: TGTGCTAGTGGTTTAAGGATAGGGGAAGCCGTGGGCACTGAAGCTTTCTTT
cdr3_aa: CASGLRIGEAVGTEAFF

clone_size: once
d_call: -
j_call: TRBJ2-7
v_call: TRBV19
cdr3_nt: TGTGCCAGTAGTAATGGGATCTACGAGCAGTACTTC
cdr3_aa: CASSNGIYEQYF

clone_size: -
d_call: TRBD1
j_call: TRBJ2-5
v_call: TRBV4-2
cdr3_nt: TGTGCCAGCAGCCAATCCGGAAACAGGGGGACAAAAGAGACCCAGTACTTC
cdr3_aa: CASSQSGNRGTKETQYF

clone_size: -
d_call: TRBD2
j_call: TRBJ2-2
v_call: TRBV27
cdr3_nt: TGTGCCAGCAGCCAGACTAGCGGAGACCGGGAGCTGTTTTTT
cdr3_aa: CASSQTSGDRELFF

clone_size: -
d_call: -
j_call: TRBJ2-3
v_call: TRBV6-1
cdr3_nt: TGTGCCAGCAGCCCAGAGGGGGGGCTCTCAGATACGCAGTATTTT
cdr3_aa: CASSPEGGLSDTQYF

clone_size: -
d_call: TRBD1
j_call: TRBJ1-2
v_call: TRBV6-5
cdr3_nt: TGTGCCAGCAGTCCGAGAAGGGGGCACTATGGCTACACCTTC
cdr3_aa: CASSPRRGHYGYTF

clone_size: -
d_call: TRBD2
j_call: TRBJ2-3
v_call: TRBV5-4
cdr3_nt: TGTGCCAGCAGCTCCACTAGCGGGGTTGCAGATACGCAGTATTTT
cdr3_aa: CASSSTSGVADTQYF

clone_size: -
d_call: TRBD2
j_call: TRBJ2-1
v_call: TRBV2
cdr3_nt: TGTGCCAGCAGTGAACGCCTAGCGGGGGGGGCGAATGAGCAGTTCTTC
cdr3_aa: CASSERLAGGANEQFF

clone_size: -
d_call: -
j_call: TRBJ1-2
v_call: TRBV18
cdr3_nt: TGTGCCAGCTCACCCGGAGCTGATGGCTACACCTTC
cdr3_aa: CASSPGADGYTF

clone_size: -
d_call: -
j_call: TRBJ2-7
v_call: TRBV27
cdr3_nt: TGTGCCAGCAGTTTTCGTAGGACAAGCCCCTACGAGCAGTACTTC
cdr3_aa: CASSFRRTSPYEQYF

clone_size: -
d_call: TRBD1
j_call: TRBJ1-1
v_call: TRBV7-9
cdr3_nt: TGTGCCAGCAGTTCCAGGGGGGATCACACTGAAGCTTTCTTT
cdr3_aa: CASSSRGDHTEAFF

clone_size: once
d_call: -
j_call: TRBJ2-1
v_call: TRBV27
cdr3_nt: TGTGCCAGCAGCTGGGGTAGCACCTACAATGAGCAGTTCTTC
cdr3_aa: CASSWGSTYNEQFF

clone_size: -
d_call: TRBD2
j_call: TRBJ2-5
v_call: TRBV7-8
cdr3_nt: TGTGCCAGCAGCTGGGGCTTAGCGGGGGGAGGGGAGCAGTACTTC
cdr3_aa: CASSWGLAGGGEQYF

clone_size: -
d_call: -
j_call: TRBJ1-2
v_call: TRBV29-1
cdr3_nt: TGCAGCGTTGAAGATCCGGGACTTAACTATGGCTACACCTTC
cdr3_aa: CSVEDPGLNYGYTF

clone_size: few
d_call: -
j_call: TRBJ1-5
v_call: TRBV11-2
cdr3_nt: TGTGCCAGCAGCTTAGGACAGGCTGGGGAGCCCCAGCATTTT
cdr3_aa: CASSLGQAGEPQHF

clone_size: -
d_call: TRBD2
j_call: TRBJ2-3
v_call: TRBV2
cdr3_nt: TGTGCCAAGGGACTAGCGGGAGCGGGGGCAGATACGCAGTATTTT
cdr3_aa: CAKGLAGAGADTQYF

clone_size: -
d_call: -
j_call: TRBJ1-1
v_call: TRBV30
cdr3_nt: TGTGCCTGGAAGGAGAACACTGAAGCTTTCTTT
cdr3_aa: CAWKENTEAFF

clone_size: -
d_call: -
j_call: TRBJ2-5
v_call: TRBV11-2
cdr3_nt: TGTGCCAGCTCTATAGAAGAGCGGACCCAGTACTTC
cdr3_aa: CASSIEERTQYF

clone_size: -
d_call: -
j_call: TRBJ1-1
v_call: TRBV5-4
cdr3_nt: TGTGCCAGCACCAAGAGGGGCATGACTGAAGCTTTCTTT
cdr3_aa: CASTKRGMTEAFF

clone_size: -
d_call: -
j_call: TRBJ2-7
v_call: TRBV21-1
cdr3_nt: TGTGCCAGCAGCGGACGGCCCGGGGATGGCTACGAGCAGTACTTC
cdr3_aa: CASSGRPGDGYEQYF

clone_size: once
d_call: -
j_call: TRBJ1-3
v_call: TRBV12-5
cdr3_nt: TGTGCTAGTGGTTTTGAGCAGGGTCTAACTGGAAACACCATATATTTT
cdr3_aa: CASGFEQGLTGNTIYF

clone_size: -
d_call: -
j_call: TRBJ2-7
v_call: TRBV7-9
cdr3_nt: TGTGCCAGCAGCTTAGTTGGGGCGGGATCCGAGCAGTACTTC
cdr3_aa: CASSLVGAGSEQYF

clone_size: -
d_call: -
j_call: TRBJ1-1
v_call: TRBV6-5
cdr3_nt: TGTGCCAGCAGTTACGTCACTGAAGCTTTCTTT
cdr3_aa: CASSYVTEAFF

clone_size: -
d_call: TRBD1
j_call: TRBJ2-5
v_call: TRBV19
cdr3_nt: TGTGCCAGCAACCGACAGGGGGCTGAAGAGACCCAGTACTTC
cdr3_aa: CASNRQGAEETQYF

clone_size: -
d_call: TRBD1
j_call: TRBJ1-5
v_call: TRBV5-6
cdr3_nt: TGTGCCAGCAGCTTTCGGGCAGGGGGCAAGGCCCAGCATTTT
cdr3_aa: CASSFRAGGKAQHF

clone_size: -
d_call: -
j_call: TRBJ1-5
v_call: TRBV27
cdr3_nt: TGTGCCAGCAGTTTAAGAGGGGCGGCGAGCAATCAGCCCCAGCATTTT
cdr3_aa: CASSLRGAASNQPQHF

clone_size: -
d_call: -
j_call: TRBJ2-1
v_call: TRBV21-1
cdr3_nt: TGTGCCAGCAGCACTGGCGGGGGGGCAGATGAGCAGTTCTTC
cdr3_aa: CASSTGGGADEQFF

clone_size: -
d_call: -
j_call: TRBJ2-7
v_call: TRBV11-2
cdr3_nt: TGTGCCAGCAGCTTAAGTCAACTAGCCTACGAGCAGTACTTC
cdr3_aa: CASSLSQLAYEQYF

clone_size: -
d_call: TRBD2
j_call: TRBJ2-2
v_call: TRBV27
cdr3_nt: TGTGCCAGCAGTGACTCTAGCGGGAGGGCCCACGGGGAGCTGTTTTTT
cdr3_aa: CASSDSSGRAHGELFF

clone_size: -
d_call: -
j_call: TRBJ2-2
v_call: TRBV6-5
cdr3_nt: TGTGCCAGCAGTTACGGGACGGGGAGGACCGGGGAGCTGTTTTTT
cdr3_aa: CASSYGTGRTGELFF

clone_size: -
d_call: -
j_call: TRBJ1-5
v_call: TRBV9
cdr3_nt: TGTGCCAGCAGCCTTTCAGGGACCTTCTATCAGCCCCAGCATTTT
cdr3_aa: CASSLSGTFYQPQHF

clone_size: -
d_call: -
j_call: TRBJ1-5
v_call: TRBV6-5
cdr3_nt: TGTGCCAGCAGTTACCCACAATCTCAGCCCCAGCATTTT
cdr3_aa: CASSYPQSQPQHF

clone_size: -
d_call: -
j_call: TRBJ1-4
v_call: TRBV18
cdr3_nt: TGTGCCAGCTCACCGAACCACGCGGCTAGGGTAGCTGAAAAACTGTTTTTT
cdr3_aa: CASSPNHAARVAEKLFF

clone_size: -
d_call: TRBD1
j_call: TRBJ2-1
v_call: TRBV10-2
cdr3_nt: TGCGCCAGCAGTGATCTGGGACAGGCTAATGAGCAGTTCTTC
cdr3_aa: CASSDLGQANEQFF

clone_size: -
d_call: -
j_call: TRBJ2-7
v_call: TRBV11-2
cdr3_nt: TGTGCCAGCAGCTTTGGCGGCACCTACGAGCAGTACTTC
cdr3_aa: CASSFGGTYEQYF